The present TCR beta chain was sequenced within a study of OX40 agonist ivuxolimab in advanced cancers. Study details: It was permissible to have had prior anti-PD-1, anti-PD-L1 or anti-CTLA-4 therapy, and around 43% had some. Study-wide points: Among the lowest peripheral clonal expansion occurred in 0.1-3.0 mg/kg partial responders. Among expanded peripheral T cells, antigen specificity went undetermined.

Note on this clone: Its specificity is unknown.

Patients were excluded for autoimmune disease history or systemic immunosuppression. Only in-frame clones appear in the TCRdb table, and some are missing; sequencing was by immunoSEQ multiplex PCR. Of nearly 45,000 clones in the sample, 80% were seen once. CDR1 is ENHRY and CDR2 is SYGVKD in the germline V gene. CDR3 length equals 13 residues. Deletions cut 7 bases from V and 1 base from J, with 10 bases between. This clonotype was sampled from an adult with an advanced solid tumor such as melanoma, head and neck, liver or kidney cancer. The chain combines TRBV10-3 with TRBJ2-5; no definite D call. Sequenced here: CD4+ or CD8+ T cells sorted from blood, sampled in a trial of the OX40 agonist ivuxolimab. The CDR3 region has the DNA TGTGCCATCACCGCGGCCTCCCAAGAGACCCAGTACTTC. Its protein is CAITAASQETQYF.